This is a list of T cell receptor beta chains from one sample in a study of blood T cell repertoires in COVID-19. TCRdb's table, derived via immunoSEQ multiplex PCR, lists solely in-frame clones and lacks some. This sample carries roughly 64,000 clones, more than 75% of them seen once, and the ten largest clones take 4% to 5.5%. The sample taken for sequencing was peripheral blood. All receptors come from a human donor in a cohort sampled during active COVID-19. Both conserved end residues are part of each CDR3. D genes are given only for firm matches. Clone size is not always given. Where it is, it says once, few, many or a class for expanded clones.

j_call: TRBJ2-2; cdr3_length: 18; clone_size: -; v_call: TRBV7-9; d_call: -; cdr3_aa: CASSLNVGVLLKTGELFF; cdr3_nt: TGTGCCAGCAGCTTAAACGTCGGGGTACTGTTAAAAACCGGGGAGCTGTTTTTT
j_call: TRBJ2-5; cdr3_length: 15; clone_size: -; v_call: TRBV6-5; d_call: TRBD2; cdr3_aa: CASSLAGGYQETQYF; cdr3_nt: TGTGCCAGCAGTCTAGCGGGGGGGTACCAAGAGACCCAGTACTTC
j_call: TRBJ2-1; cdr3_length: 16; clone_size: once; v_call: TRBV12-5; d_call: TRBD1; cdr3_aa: CASGLASGTGANEQFF; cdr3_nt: TGTGCTAGTGGTTTAGCCTCCGGGACAGGGGCCAATGAGCAGTTCTTC
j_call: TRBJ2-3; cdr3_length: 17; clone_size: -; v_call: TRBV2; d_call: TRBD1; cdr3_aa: CASSDPTGVWDTDTQYF; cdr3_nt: TGTGCCAGCAGTGACCCTACAGGGGTCTGGGACACAGATACGCAGTATTTT
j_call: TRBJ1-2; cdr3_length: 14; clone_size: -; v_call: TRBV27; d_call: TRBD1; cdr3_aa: CASSPPGTGNGYTF; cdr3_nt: TGTGCCAGCAGTCCACCCGGGACAGGGAATGGCTACACCTTC
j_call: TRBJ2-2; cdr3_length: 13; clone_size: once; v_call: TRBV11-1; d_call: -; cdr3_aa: CASSPSRTGELFF; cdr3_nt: TGTGCCAGCAGCCCAAGCCGGACCGGGGAGCTGTTTTTT
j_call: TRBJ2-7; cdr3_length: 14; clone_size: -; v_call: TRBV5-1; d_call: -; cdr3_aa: CASSLDRWPYEQYF; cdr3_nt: TGCGCCAGCAGCCTAGACAGGTGGCCCTACGAGCAGTACTTC
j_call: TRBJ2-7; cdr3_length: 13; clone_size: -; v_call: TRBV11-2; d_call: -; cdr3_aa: CASSLGEAYEQYF; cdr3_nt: TGTGCCAGCAGCTTGGGGGAGGCCTACGAGCAGTACTTC
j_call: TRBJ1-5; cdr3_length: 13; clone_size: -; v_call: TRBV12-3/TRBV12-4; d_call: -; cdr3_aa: CASSFKSNQPQHF; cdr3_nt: TGTGCCAGCAGTTTTAAAAGCAATCAGCCCCAGCATTTT
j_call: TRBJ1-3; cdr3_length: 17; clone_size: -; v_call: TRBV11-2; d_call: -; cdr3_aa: CASSLNAGGGSGNTIYF; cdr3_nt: TGTGCCAGCAGCTTAAACGCGGGGGGCGGCTCTGGAAACACCATATATTTT
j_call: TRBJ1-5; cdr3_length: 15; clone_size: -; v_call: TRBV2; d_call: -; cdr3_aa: CASRTGLGSNQPQHF; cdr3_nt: TGTGCCAGCAGGACAGGCTTGGGGAGCAATCAGCCCCAGCATTTT
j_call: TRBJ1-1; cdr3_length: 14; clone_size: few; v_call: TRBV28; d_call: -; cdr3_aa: CASISDRQNTEAFF; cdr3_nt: TGTGCCAGCATTTCGGACAGACAGAACACTGAAGCTTTCTTT
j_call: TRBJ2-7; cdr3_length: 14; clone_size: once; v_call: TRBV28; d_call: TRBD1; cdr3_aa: CASSPTGYSYEQYF; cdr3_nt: TGTGCCAGCAGTCCGACAGGGTACTCCTACGAGCAGTACTTC
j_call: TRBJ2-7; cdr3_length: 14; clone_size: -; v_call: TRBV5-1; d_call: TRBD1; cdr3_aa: CASSLGQGSYEQYF; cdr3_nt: TGCGCCAGCAGCTTAGGACAGGGCTCCTACGAGCAGTACTTC
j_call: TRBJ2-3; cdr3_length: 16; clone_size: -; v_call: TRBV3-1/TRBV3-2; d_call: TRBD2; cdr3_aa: CASSQWSGGDTDTQYF; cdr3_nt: TGTGCCAGCAGCCAATGGAGCGGGGGGGACACAGATACGCAGTATTTT
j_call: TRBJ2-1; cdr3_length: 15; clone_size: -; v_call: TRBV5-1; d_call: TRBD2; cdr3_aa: CASGRLAGAYNEQFF; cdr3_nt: TGCGCCAGCGGAAGACTAGCGGGGGCATACAATGAGCAGTTCTTC
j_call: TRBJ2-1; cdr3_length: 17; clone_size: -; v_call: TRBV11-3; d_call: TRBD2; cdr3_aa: CASSSSGLAASYNEQFF; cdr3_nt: TGTGCCAGCAGCTCATCCGGACTAGCGGCGTCCTACAATGAGCAGTTCTTC
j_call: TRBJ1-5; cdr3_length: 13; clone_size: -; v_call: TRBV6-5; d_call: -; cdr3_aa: CASSSDIDQPQHF; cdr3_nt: TGTGCCAGCAGTTCGGACATCGATCAGCCCCAGCATTTT
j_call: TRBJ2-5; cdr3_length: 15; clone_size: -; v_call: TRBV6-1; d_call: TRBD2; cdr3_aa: CASSEGLAGAETQYF; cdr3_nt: TGTGCCAGCAGTGAAGGCCTAGCGGGGGCAGAGACCCAGTACTTC
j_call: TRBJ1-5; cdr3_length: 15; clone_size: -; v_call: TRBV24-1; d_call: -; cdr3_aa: CATSDSAVSNQPQHF; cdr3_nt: TGTGCCACCAGTGATTCCGCGGTTAGCAATCAGCCCCAGCATTTT
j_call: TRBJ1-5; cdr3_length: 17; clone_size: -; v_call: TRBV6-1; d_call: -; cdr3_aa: CASSESGRGYSNQPQHF; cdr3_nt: TGTGCCAGCAGTGAAAGTGGTAGAGGTTATAGCAATCAGCCCCAGCATTTT
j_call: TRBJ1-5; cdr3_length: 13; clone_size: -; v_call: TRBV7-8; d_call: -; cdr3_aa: CASSLDQTRPQHF; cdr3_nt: TGTGCCAGCAGCTTAGACCAAACGAGGCCCCAGCATTTT
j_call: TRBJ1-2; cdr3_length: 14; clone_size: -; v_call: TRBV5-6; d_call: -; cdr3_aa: CASSLGDTNYGYTF; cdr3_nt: TGTGCCAGCAGCTTGGGAGACACCAACTATGGCTACACCTTC
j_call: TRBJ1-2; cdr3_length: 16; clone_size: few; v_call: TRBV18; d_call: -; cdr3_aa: CASSPQSEGENYGYTF; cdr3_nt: TGTGCCAGCTCACCTCAGTCTGAGGGGGAAAACTATGGCTACACCTTC
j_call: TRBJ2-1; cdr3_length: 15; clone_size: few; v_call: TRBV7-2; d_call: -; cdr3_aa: CASSPTLGAVGEQFF; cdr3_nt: TGTGCCAGCAGCCCCACTCTGGGCGCTGTCGGTGAGCAGTTCTTC
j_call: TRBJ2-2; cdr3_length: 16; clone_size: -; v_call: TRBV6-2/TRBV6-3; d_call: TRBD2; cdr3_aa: CASSLLAGGNTGELFF; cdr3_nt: TGTGCCAGCAGTTTACTAGCGGGGGGTAACACCGGGGAGCTGTTTTTT
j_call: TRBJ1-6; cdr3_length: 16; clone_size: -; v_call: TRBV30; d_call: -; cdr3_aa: CAWRAPDRFYNSPLHF; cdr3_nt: TGTGCCTGGAGGGCACCCGACAGGTTCTATAATTCACCCCTCCACTTT
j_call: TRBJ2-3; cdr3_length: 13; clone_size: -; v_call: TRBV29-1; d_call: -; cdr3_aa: CSVARVPTDTQYF; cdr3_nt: TGCAGCGTCGCCAGGGTCCCCACAGATACGCAGTATTTT
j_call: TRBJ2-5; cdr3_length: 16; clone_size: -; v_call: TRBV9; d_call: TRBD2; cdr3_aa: CASSGGTSGVGETQYF; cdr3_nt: TGTGCCAGCAGCGGAGGGACTAGCGGGGTCGGGGAGACCCAGTACTTC
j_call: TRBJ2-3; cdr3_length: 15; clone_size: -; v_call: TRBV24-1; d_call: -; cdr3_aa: CATSRGEPKGDTQYF; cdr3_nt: TGTGCCACCAGTCGCGGGGAGCCGAAAGGAGATACGCAGTATTTT
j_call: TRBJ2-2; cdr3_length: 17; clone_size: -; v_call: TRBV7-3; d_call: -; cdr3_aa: CASSLMPRGTNTGELFF; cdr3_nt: TGTGCCAGCAGCTTAATGCCTAGGGGTACGAACACCGGGGAGCTGTTTTTT
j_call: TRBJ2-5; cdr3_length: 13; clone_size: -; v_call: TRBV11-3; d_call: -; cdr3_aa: CASSPRTQETQYF; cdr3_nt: TGTGCCAGCAGCCCCCGGACTCAAGAGACCCAGTACTTC
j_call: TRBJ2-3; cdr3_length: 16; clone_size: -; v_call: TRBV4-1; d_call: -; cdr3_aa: CASSQDWGTAFDTQYF; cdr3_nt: TGCGCCAGCAGCCAAGATTGGGGGACTGCATTCGATACGCAGTATTTT
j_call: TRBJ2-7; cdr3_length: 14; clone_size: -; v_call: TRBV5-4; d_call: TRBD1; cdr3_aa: CASSRQGGSYEQYF; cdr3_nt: TGTGCCAGCAGCCGACAGGGTGGCTCCTACGAGCAGTACTTC
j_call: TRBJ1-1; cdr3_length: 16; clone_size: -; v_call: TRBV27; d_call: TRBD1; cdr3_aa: CASRKTGGEGRSEAFF; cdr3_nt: TGTGCCAGCAGAAAAACAGGGGGCGAAGGGCGATCTGAAGCTTTCTTT
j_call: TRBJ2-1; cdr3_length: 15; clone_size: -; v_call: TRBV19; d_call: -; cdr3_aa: CASSGLHSSYNEQFF; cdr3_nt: TGTGCCAGTAGTGGACTCCACAGCTCCTACAATGAGCAGTTCTTC
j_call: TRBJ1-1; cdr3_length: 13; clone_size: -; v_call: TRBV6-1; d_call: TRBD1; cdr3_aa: CASSEVGDSQAFF; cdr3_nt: TGTGCCAGCAGTGAAGTAGGGGACAGCCAAGCTTTCTTT